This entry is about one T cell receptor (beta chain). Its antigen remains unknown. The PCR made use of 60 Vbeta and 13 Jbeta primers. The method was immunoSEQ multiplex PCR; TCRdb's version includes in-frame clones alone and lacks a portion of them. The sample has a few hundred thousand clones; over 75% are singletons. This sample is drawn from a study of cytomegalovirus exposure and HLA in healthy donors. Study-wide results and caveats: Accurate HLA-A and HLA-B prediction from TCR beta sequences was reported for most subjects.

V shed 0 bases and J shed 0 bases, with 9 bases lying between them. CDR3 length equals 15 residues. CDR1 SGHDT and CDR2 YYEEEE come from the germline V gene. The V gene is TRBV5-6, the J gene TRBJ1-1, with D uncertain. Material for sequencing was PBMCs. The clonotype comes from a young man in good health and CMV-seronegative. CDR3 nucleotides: TGTGCCAGCAGCTTGGCAGCAGGTCTGAACACTGAAGCTTTCTTT. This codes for CASSLAAGLNTEAFF.